This TCR beta chain was captured by sequencing in a study of cytomegalovirus exposure and HLA in healthy donors. Notes on the study in general: In the analysis, some V segments, TRBV6-2 and TRBV6-3 included, were excluded as indistinguishable.

V shed 3 bases and J 2 bases; nucleotides not matched to a gene: 5. The CDR3 contains 16 residues. The V gene's germline CDR1 is MRHNA and CDR2 SNTAGT. A remark on this clone: Its antigen remains unidentified.

PCR used 60 Vbeta primers and 13 Jbeta primers. TCRdb's copy holds only in-frame clones and misses some; the assay was immunoSEQ multiplex PCR. The sample shows some 180,000 clones, under 80% of them seen only once. The J gene is TRBJ2-3, the V gene TRBV6-4, with 10 bases identical to TRBD2. This TCR was sampled from a woman aged 25 to 39 in good health and CMV-seropositive. The specimen sequenced was PBMCs. The CDR3 loop is CASSEALAGITDTQYF. CDR3 in DNA: TGTGCCAGCAGTGAGGCACTAGCGGGGATCACAGATACGCAGTATTTT.